This T cell receptor (beta chain) was captured by sequencing in a study of cytotoxic CD8 clonotypes in ibrutinib-treated CLL. About the research overall: Partial responses totalled approximately 24 and complete responses 2; after median 68 months, about 15 remained remitted and roughly twelve progressed. Once patients had received a median about eleven months of treatment, range 6 to 36, response samples were obtained.

Depth targeted 1 in 200,000 to 1 in 1 million T cells, averaging 10x coverage per clonotype. Sequenced by immunoSEQ multiplex PCR; TCRdb stores in-frame clones only, minus some. The sample lists over 30,000 clones; about 65% were seen once. Worth noting for this clone: Antigen specificity is unknown.

Findings and limits, study-wide: Sampling schedules were unmatched across sustained-remission and progressing patients.

The CDR3 has 14 amino acids. V gave up 0 bases and J gave up 1 base, with 5 bases separating them. Per germline, CDR1 MNHEY and CDR2 SMNVEV (reference sequence). The sequences come from PBMCs, collected at disease progression, from a patient treated with ibrutinib. This receptor was identified in a human donor with chronic lymphocytic leukemia. V gene TRBV27 combines with J gene TRBJ2-3; D gene ambiguous. In nucleotides, the CDR3 is TGTGCCAGCAGTTTATCTAGTCGCACAGATACGCAGTATTTT. Translation: CASSLSSRTDTQYF.